These 18 T cell receptor beta chains were all obtained from the same sample, sequenced in a study of tumor-infiltrating T cells and Merkel cell polyomavirus. Study background: The T cells studied were CD8+ and recognized the Merkel cell polyomavirus KLL epitope.

Every patient's tumor was robustly positive for Merkel cell polyomavirus Large T antigen on immunohistochemistry. Measured with immunoSEQ multiplex PCR; TCRdb has only the in-frame clones, and not every one. The data show 26,000 or so clones, 70% to 90% seen once. The sequenced sample was lymph node tissue. Receptors originate from a middle-aged man with Merkel cell carcinoma.

Here the CDR3 DNA reads TGTGCCAGCAGCGCAGGGACAGCCCTCAACTATGGCTACACCTTC. It codes for CASSAGTALNYGYTF. This chain connects TRBV9 to TRBJ1-2; 7 nucleotides line up with TRBD1. Germline CDR1 is SGDLS and CDR2 is YYNGEE. CDR3 length: 15 amino acids. V lost 3 bases to trimming and J lost 2 bases; unmatched junction nucleotides: 7.

The chain employs TRBV29-1 and TRBJ2-3; D not resolved. From germline, CDR1 is SQVTM and CDR2 ANQGSEA. V was clipped by 6 bases and J by 1 base, with 8 bases between them. CDR3 size: 12 residues. CDR3: CSVLRGTDTQYF. CDR3 DNA: TGCAGCGTCCTACGGGGCACAGATACGCAGTATTTT.

The J gene is TRBJ1-4, the V gene TRBV19, with a tentative D call TRBD1 (5 bases). The germline V gene encodes CDR1 LNHDA and CDR2 SQIVND (reference sequence). Trimming removed 5 bases from V and 2 bases from J, with 9 bases in between. This CDR3 region has 14 residues. Written as DNA, the CDR3 is TGTGCCAGTAGTCCCAGGGTGACTAATGAAAAACTGTTTTTT. Its translation: CASSPRVTNEKLFF.

The chain carries TRBV28 and TRBJ1-2; TRBD1 matches at 9 bases. The V gene end was trimmed by 8 bases and the J gene end by 4 bases; junction bases not matched to a gene: 14. The CDR3 has 16 amino acids. Per germline, CDR1 MDHEN and CDR2 SYDVKM. The chain's CDR3 is CASWYRGRGFIYGYTF. For the CDR3, the DNA is TGTGCCAGCTGGTACAGGGGGCGCGGGTTTATCTATGGCTACACCTTC.

This clone was counted a single time. J is TRBJ1-2 and V is TRBV28; D perhaps matches TRBD1 (5 bases). V shed 7 bases and J shed 7 bases, with 19 bases lying between them. Germline CDR1 and CDR2: MDHEN and SYDVKM. This CDR3 is 14 amino acids long. The CDR3 reads CASTFSRVSRGYTF. CDR3 sequence (DNA): TGTGCCAGCACCTTTTCCAGGGTTTCTCGTGGCTACACCTTC.

In nucleotides, the CDR3 is TGTGCCAGCAGTTCCATGACAGCCTACGAGCAGTACTTC. Its translation: CASSSMTAYEQYF. The chain is built from TRBV28 and TRBJ2-7; D might be TRBD1 (5 bases). The CDR3 runs to 13 residues. Trimming took off 4 bases at V and 2 bases at J, with 9 bases between the two ends. In germline, CDR1 is MDHEN, CDR2 SYDVKM. The whole variable domain, filled in from reference TRBV28 and TRBJ2-7, reads DVKVTQSSRYLVKRTGEKVFLECVQDMDHENMFWYRQDPGLGLRLIYFSYDVKMKEKGDIPEGYSVSREKKERFSLILESASTNQTSMYLCASSSMTAYEQYFGPGTRLTVT.

Comments on this clone: A junction boundary mismatches the germline segment, possibly from a read error. The gene calls are TRBV7-9 and TRBJ2-2; tentative D call: TRBD2 (5 bases). This CDR3 comprises 13 residues. Looked up from germline, CDR1 is SEHNR and CDR2 is FQNEAQ (reference sequence). CDR3 sequence: CASSLASVGELFF. The CDR3 coding sequence is TGTGCCAGCAGCCTAGCCAGTGTCGGGGAGCTGTTTTTT.

The chain joins TRBV6-5 to TRBJ2-2; 9 bases agree with TRBD1. Germline values: CDR1 MNHEY, CDR2 SVGAGI. V was clipped by 6 bases and J by 1 base; unmatched bases: 0. This CDR3 contains 14 residues. CDR3 region: CASRGQGNTGELFF. As DNA, the CDR3 is TGTGCCAGCAGGGGACAGGGGAACACCGGGGAGCTGTTTTTT.

The V and J genes are TRBV7-2 and TRBJ1-1; TRBD1 aligns across 11 bases. Germline trimming cut 8 bases from V and 0 bases from J; bases unmatched to any gene: 5. Germline CDR1 is SGHTA and CDR2 is FQGNSA. The CDR3 is 15 residues long. The CDR3 region is CASGDRGWVNTEAFF. The CDR3, as DNA: TGTGCCAGCGGGGACAGGGGGTGGGTGAACACTGAAGCTTTCTTT.

V and J are TRBV4-2 and TRBJ2-5; 12 bases are shared with TRBD2. The V and J ends lost 1 base and 1 base, in that order; junction bases with no gene match: 1. The CDR3 has 16 residues. Germline assignment: CDR1 LGHNA and CDR2 YNFKEQ. The DNA of the CDR3 is TGTGCCAGCAGCCAAGGGACTAGCGGGGCCCAAGAGACCCAGTACTTC. It translates to CASSQGTSGAQETQYF.

The J gene is TRBJ1-1, the V gene TRBV5-1, with a tentative D call TRBD1 (5 bases). This CDR3 region has 15 residues. Germline CDR1 reads SGHRS; CDR2 reads YFSETQ. V lost 1 base to trimming and J lost 4 bases, with 14 bases between them. This chain's CDR3 is CASSLTTHGATEAFF. In DNA form, the CDR3 reads TGCGCCAGCAGCTTGACAACCCATGGGGCCACTGAAGCTTTCTTT.

The CDR3 DNA reads as TGTGCCAGCAGTTTATCATCTGGGGAGAATTCACCCCTCCACTTT. Translating gives CASSLSSGENSPLHF. V usage is TRBV27 and J usage is TRBJ1-6, with D hard to call. CDR1 and CDR2 (germline): MNHEY, SMNVEV (reference sequence). V shed 0 bases and J shed 7 bases, with 10 bases lying between them. The CDR3 has 15 amino acids.

This sequence joins TRBV7-2 and TRBJ2-7, with 8 nucleotides matching TRBD1. CDR1 is SGHTA, CDR2 FQGNSA, per germline. This CDR3 is 14 amino acids long. V lost 5 bases and J lost 5; bases outside the gene matches: 8. The CDR3: CASSRAGQGHEQYF. The CDR3 DNA reads TGTGCCAGCAGCCGAGCCGGACAGGGCCACGAGCAGTACTTC.

The chain combines TRBV6-5 with TRBJ2-7; 7 bases fit TRBD2. Trimming at V came to 5 bases and at J to 4 bases, leaving 11 bases not matched to a gene. The CDR3 sequence is 15 residues long. In germline, CDR1 is MNHEY, CDR2 SVGAGI. Here the CDR3 reads CASSGRVAGKYEQYF. DNA of the CDR3: TGTGCCAGCAGTGGGAGGGTCGCGGGAAAATACGAGCAGTACTTC.

This chain links TRBV5-1 with TRBJ2-2; the match to TRBD1 covers 9 bases. The CDR3 covers 15 residues. Losses at the gene ends were 0 bases for V and 7 bases for J; bases not matched to a gene: 4. Germline CDR1 is SGHRS and CDR2 is YFSETQ. The DNA for the CDR3 is TGCGCCAGCAGCTTGGAACAGGGGGCGCACGGGGAGCTGTTTTTT. It translates to CASSLEQGAHGELFF. Looking up the rest from reference TRBV5-1 and TRBJ2-2 gives the full variable domain: KAGVTQTPRYLIKTRGQQVTLSCSPISGHRSVSWYQQTPGQGLQFLFEYFSETQRNKGNFPGRFSGRQFSNSRSEMNVSTLELGDSALYLCASSLEQGAHGELFFGEGSRLTVL.

Only a few counts were recorded for this clone. This chain uses TRBV6-1 with TRBJ1-3; D is unclear. V was shortened by 6 bases and J by 0 bases, with 9 bases between the two germline ends. Germline values: CDR1 MNHNS, CDR2 SASEGT. The CDR3 is made up of 14 amino acids. This CDR3 reads CASREFNSGNTIYF. The CDR3 DNA sequence: TGTGCCAGCAGGGAGTTTAACTCTGGAAACACCATATATTTT.

This chain connects TRBV29-1 to TRBJ2-7, with 7 bases aligning to TRBD1. The germline V gene encodes CDR1 SQVTM and CDR2 ANQGSEA. J lost 4 bases, V lost 0 bases, and 15 bases had no gene match. The CDR3 totals 17 residues. The CDR3 sequence: CSVEDGSARTGNYEQYF. The CDR3 bases are TGCAGCGTTGAAGATGGGTCGGCTAGGACAGGAAATTACGAGCAGTACTTC.

The chain couples TRBV27 to TRBJ1-4, with a possible D match to TRBD1 (5 bases). CDR3 length: 18 amino acids. The germline V gene has CDR1 MNHEY and CDR2 SMNVEV (reference sequence). Deletions cut 7 bases from V and 0 bases from J, with 21 bases between. The CDR3 nucleotides read TGTGCCAGCAACCAAGAGGCTGCGGGGGACCCAACTAATGAAAAACTGTTTTTT. Protein: CASNQEAAGDPTNEKLFF.